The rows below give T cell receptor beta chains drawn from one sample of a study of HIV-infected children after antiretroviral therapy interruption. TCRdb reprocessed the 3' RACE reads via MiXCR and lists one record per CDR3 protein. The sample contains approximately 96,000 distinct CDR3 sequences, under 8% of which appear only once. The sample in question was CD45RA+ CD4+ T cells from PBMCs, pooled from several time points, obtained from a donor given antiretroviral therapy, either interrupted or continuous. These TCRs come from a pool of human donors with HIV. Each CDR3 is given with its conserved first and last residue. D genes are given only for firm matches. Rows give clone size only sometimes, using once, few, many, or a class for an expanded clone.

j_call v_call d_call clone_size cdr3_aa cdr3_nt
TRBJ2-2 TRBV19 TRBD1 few CASSDTGTAKDSNTGELFF TGTGCCAGTAGCGATACCGGGACAGCCAAGGATTCGAACACCGGGGAGCTGTTTTTT
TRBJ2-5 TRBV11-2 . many CASSLDLGGSETQYF TGTGCCAGCAGCTTAGATCTCGGGGGTTCAGAGACCCAGTACTTC
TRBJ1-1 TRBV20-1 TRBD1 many CSVRSDRGLSTEAFF TGCAGTGTTCGGTCGGACAGGGGGCTTTCGACTGAAGCTTTCTTT
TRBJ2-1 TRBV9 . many CASSVVGGSGSYNEQFF TGTGCCAGCAGCGTAGTCGGTGGTAGCGGATCTTACAATGAGCAGTTCTTC
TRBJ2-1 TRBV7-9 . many CASSPKGHLNNEQFF TGTGCCAGCAGCCCAAAGGGACACCTAAACAATGAGCAGTTCTTC
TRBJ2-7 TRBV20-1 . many CSARGPPSYEQYF TGCAGTGCTAGGGGACCGCCTTCCTACGAGCAGTACTTC
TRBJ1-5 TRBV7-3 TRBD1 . CASSRTTGDQPQHF TGTGCCAGTAGTAGGACAACAGGGGATCAGCCCCAGCATTTT
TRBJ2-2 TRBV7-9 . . CASSLWSSGWGTGELFF TGTGCCAGCAGCTTATGGTCTTCTGGTTGGGGGACCGGGGAGCTGTTTTTT
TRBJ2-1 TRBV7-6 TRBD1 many CASSAGQGVYGEQFF TGTGCCAGCAGCGCAGGACAGGGGGTCTATGGTGAGCAGTTCTTC
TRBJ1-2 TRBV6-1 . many CASSPTVDGYTF TGTGCCAGCAGTCCGACAGTCGATGGCTACACCTTC
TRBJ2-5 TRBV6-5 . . CASLAPSRETQYF TGTGCCAGCTTAGCCCCGTCAAGGGAGACCCAGTACTTC
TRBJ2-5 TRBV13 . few CASSFGQVGGETQYF TGTGCCAGCAGCTTTGGGCAGGTTGGCGGGGAGACCCAGTACTTC
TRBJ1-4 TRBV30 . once CAWSVRDRNEKLFF TGTGCCTGGAGTGTACGGGACCGTAATGAAAAACTGTTTTTT